The rows below give T cell receptor beta chains drawn from one sample of a study of cytomegalovirus exposure and HLA in healthy donors. Some clones are missing from TCRdb's copy, which holds only in-frame ones; the method was immunoSEQ multiplex PCR. The sample has 65,000 to 75,000 clones, about 94% seen once; the top ten hold approximately 3%. Material: PBMCs. Receptor source: a woman aged 18 to 35 in good health and CMV-seropositive. The CDR3 runs from the conserved cysteine through the conserved F or W. The D gene is left open where the match is weak. Clone size is not always given. Where it is, it says once, few, many or a class for expanded clones.

j_gene: TRBJ1-6
v_gene: TRBV5-6
d_gene: -
abundance: once
CDR3nt: TGTGCCAGCAGCTTCCGGAGCTCCTATAATTCACCCCTCCACTTT
CDR3aa: CASSFRSSYNSPLHF

j_gene: TRBJ1-3
v_gene: TRBV2
d_gene: TRBD1
abundance: -
CDR3nt: TGTGCCAGCACCGGGACAGACGGAACTCTCTCTGGAAACACCATATATTTT
CDR3aa: CASTGTDGTLSGNTIYF

j_gene: TRBJ2-2
v_gene: TRBV7-9
d_gene: -
abundance: -
CDR3nt: TGTGCCAGCAGCTTAACGGCGGGTGGATCCGGGGAGCTGTTTTTT
CDR3aa: CASSLTAGGSGELFF

j_gene: TRBJ2-1
v_gene: TRBV2
d_gene: -
abundance: -
CDR3nt: TGTGCCAGCATTTATGGGAGCTCCTACAATGAGCAGTTCTTC
CDR3aa: CASIYGSSYNEQFF

j_gene: TRBJ1-5
v_gene: TRBV28
d_gene: TRBD1
abundance: once
CDR3nt: TGTGCCAGCAGTGGGGGACGCCGGGACAGGGGTCAGCCCCAGCATTTT
CDR3aa: CASSGGRRDRGQPQHF

j_gene: TRBJ1-2
v_gene: TRBV28
d_gene: -
abundance: -
CDR3nt: TGTGCCAGCACCCCGAGGGCTAGGGGCTACACCTTC
CDR3aa: CASTPRARGYTF

j_gene: TRBJ1-2
v_gene: TRBV9
d_gene: -
abundance: -
CDR3nt: TGTGCCAGCAGCGTAGTCTCGACAGACTATGGCTACACCTTC
CDR3aa: CASSVVSTDYGYTF

j_gene: TRBJ2-7
v_gene: TRBV18
d_gene: -
abundance: -
CDR3nt: TGTGCCAGCTCAGCGGGACAGCCCTACGAGCAGTACTTC
CDR3aa: CASSAGQPYEQYF

j_gene: TRBJ2-1
v_gene: TRBV11-3
d_gene: TRBD2
abundance: -
CDR3nt: TGTGCCAGCAGCTCAAGCGGGAGTAGGAATGAGCAGTTCTTC
CDR3aa: CASSSSGSRNEQFF

j_gene: TRBJ2-1
v_gene: TRBV9
d_gene: TRBD2
abundance: -
CDR3nt: TGTGCCAGCAGCGTAATGGGTGGACTAGCGGTTTACAATGAGCAGTTCTTC
CDR3aa: CASSVMGGLAVYNEQFF

j_gene: TRBJ2-5
v_gene: TRBV28
d_gene: TRBD2
abundance: -
CDR3nt: TGTGCCAGCAGTTTACCCCAAAGGCGGGGGGCGGTTCTCGGGACCCAGTACTTC
CDR3aa: CASSLPQRRGAVLGTQYF

j_gene: TRBJ1-1
v_gene: TRBV19
d_gene: TRBD1
abundance: -
CDR3nt: TGTGCCAGTACCATAACGCCGACGACAGGGATCGCTTTCTTT
CDR3aa: CASTITPTTGIAFF

j_gene: TRBJ2-7
v_gene: TRBV6-5
d_gene: TRBD1
abundance: -
CDR3nt: TGTGCCAGCAGCCGGGGACAGAAGAACTACGAGCAGTACTTC
CDR3aa: CASSRGQKNYEQYF

j_gene: TRBJ1-2
v_gene: TRBV29-1
d_gene: TRBD1
abundance: -
CDR3nt: TGCAGCGTTAACAGGGGTTATGGCTACACCTTC
CDR3aa: CSVNRGYGYTF

j_gene: TRBJ2-7
v_gene: TRBV6-5
d_gene: TRBD2
abundance: -
CDR3nt: TGTGCCAGCAGGAGAGCGGGAGAGGGTTACGAGCAGTACTTC
CDR3aa: CASRRAGEGYEQYF

j_gene: TRBJ2-7
v_gene: TRBV11-2
d_gene: TRBD2
abundance: few
CDR3nt: TGTGCCAGCAGTCCTGCTCCGGGACTAGGCTTCGAGCAGTACTTC
CDR3aa: CASSPAPGLGFEQYF

j_gene: TRBJ2-7
v_gene: TRBV5-5
d_gene: TRBD1
abundance: -
CDR3nt: TGTGCCAGCAGCTCTCTCGGGACAGGGCACGAGCAGTACTTC
CDR3aa: CASSSLGTGHEQYF

j_gene: TRBJ1-1
v_gene: TRBV4-1
d_gene: -
abundance: -
CDR3nt: TGCGCCAGCAGCCAAGTACTTCCATCCGAAGCTTTCTTT
CDR3aa: CASSQVLPSEAFF